One sample yielded the 23 T cell receptor beta chains listed below, sequenced in a study of cytomegalovirus exposure and HLA in healthy donors. Profiling relied on immunoSEQ multiplex PCR, and the TCRdb table lists in-frame clones only, not all of them. The sample lists about 340,000 clones, 86% seen once, with 0.75% to 0.85% in the top ten. Sequenced material: PBMCs. These receptors originate from a woman aged 18-29 years in good health and CMV-seronegative.

Notes on this clone: A junction end diverges from the germline sequence, so it may reflect a read error. The chain has TRBV14 and TRBJ2-7; D unresolved. This CDR3 has 11 residues. The germline V gene has CDR1 SGHDN and CDR2 FVKESK. CDR3 in DNA: TGTGCCAGCAGCCACGGGTTTATCAAAGACTTC. Protein: CASSHGFIKDF.

This clone was observed once. The rearrangement uses TRBV5-1 and TRBJ2-7; 12 nucleotides agree with TRBD2. The CDR3 has 16 amino acids. With 3 bases clipped from V and 4 bases from J, the junction kept 8 bases outside the gene matches. The germline V gene encodes CDR1 SGHRS and CDR2 YFSETQ. CDR3 amino acids: CASSSRLAGESYEQYF. The CDR3 nucleotides read TGCGCCAGCAGCTCCCGACTAGCGGGAGAGTCTTACGAGCAGTACTTC.

This clone has just a few counts. The chain links TRBV2 to TRBJ1-2; tentatively, D is TRBD1 (6 bases). Per germline, CDR1 SNHLY and CDR2 FYNNEI. V shed 0 bases and J shed 8 bases, with 16 bases lying between them. CDR3 size: 15 residues. In nucleotides, the CDR3 is TGTGCCAGCAGTGAAGCGCACCGGGACACCCTCGGCTACACCTTC. Its protein product is CASSEAHRDTLGYTF.

This chain links TRBV7-9 with TRBJ2-7; a possible D gene is TRBD1 (6 bases). Germline-derived CDR1 and CDR2 are SEHNR and FQNEAQ (reference sequence). The CDR3 totals 13 residues. V was clipped by 5 bases and J by 0 bases, with 8 bases between them. CDR3 protein: CASSPGASYEQYF. The CDR3 nucleotides are TGTGCCAGCAGCCCAGGGGCCTCCTACGAGCAGTACTTC.

The chain couples TRBV18 to TRBJ2-5, with D possibly TRBD2 on 6 matching bases. Trimming removed 3 bases at V and 5 bases at J, with 13 bases between. CDR3 length: 14 residues. The germline V gene encodes CDR1 KGHSH and CDR2 LQKENI. In nucleotides, the CDR3 is TGTGCCAGCTCACCCCTCCCGGGGGTTGAGACCCAGTACTTC. The encoded protein is CASSPLPGVETQYF.

V and J are TRBV6-1 and TRBJ1-5, with D unresolved. The CDR3 covers 14 residues. Germline CDR1 reads MNHNS; CDR2 reads SASEGT. Trimming took 7 bases from V and 0 from J, leaving 10 bases between them. The CDR3 is CASNAAYSNQPQHF. Here the CDR3 DNA reads TGTGCCAGCAACGCGGCCTATAGCAATCAGCCCCAGCATTTT.

This clone was recorded once. The chain uses TRBV7-9 and TRBJ2-5; D ambiguous. The CDR3 sequence is 12 residues long. The V gene lost 1 base and the J gene lost 7 bases, with 7 bases spanning the gap. Germline values: CDR1 SEHNR, CDR2 FQNEAQ (reference sequence). CDR3 region: CASSLERSTQYF. The DNA of the CDR3 is TGTGCCAGCAGCTTAGAGAGATCGACCCAGTACTTC.

The count of this clone is one. The chain uses TRBV6-5 and TRBJ1-1; possible D gene TRBD1, 6 bases. V lost 6 bases, J lost 4 bases, and 18 bases lay in between. CDR3 length: 15 amino acids. Looked up from germline, CDR1 is MNHEY and CDR2 is SVGAGI. The CDR3 here is CASSLLIRGRTEAFF. The DNA of the CDR3 is TGTGCCAGCAGCCTACTAATCAGGGGTCGCACTGAAGCTTTCTTT.

V gene TRBV2 combines with J gene TRBJ2-2; 9 bases are shared with TRBD2. The CDR3 is 16 residues long. The germline CDR1 and CDR2 sequences are SNHLY and FYNNEI. Germline trimming cut 3 bases from V and 6 bases from J; bases unmatched to any gene: 8. The CDR3 DNA follows: TGTGCCAGCAGTGAGTCGGTAGCGGGAGCGTCCGGGGAGCTGTTTTTT. Amino acids: CASSESVAGASGELFF. Complete variable domain (other parts from reference TRBV2 and TRBJ2-2): EPEVTQTPSHQVTQMGQEVILRCVPISNHLYFYWYRQILGQKVEFLVSFYNNEISEKSEIFDDQFSVERPDGSNFTLKIRSTKLEDSAMYFCASSESVAGASGELFFGEGSRLTVL.

The rearrangement links TRBV2 to TRBJ2-7; 12 bases are shared with TRBD1. The CDR3 is made up of 14 amino acids. With 6 bases clipped from V and 6 bases from J, the junction kept 6 bases outside the gene matches. Germline CDR1 and CDR2: SNHLY and FYNNEI. The CDR3 here is CASRRDRGLREQYF. The CDR3 DNA follows: TGTGCCAGCAGACGGGACAGGGGGCTCCGCGAGCAGTACTTC.

The V and J genes are TRBV9 and TRBJ2-2; 7 positions agree with TRBD2. Germline V gives CDR1 SGDLS, CDR2 YYNGEE. There are 19 residues in the CDR3. V was pared by 4 bases and J by 1 base, with 16 bases of the junction left unmatched. The CDR3 DNA sequence: TGTGCCAGCAGCAAAAGGTGGGCTAGCGGTATGGGGAACACCGGGGAGCTGTTTTTT. Translating gives CASSKRWASGMGNTGELFF.

This clone was detected once. The CDR3 spells CASSQGTSGTADTQYF. CDR3 in DNA: TGTGCCAGCAGCCAGGGGACTAGCGGGACGGCAGATACGCAGTATTTT. V and J are TRBV14 and TRBJ2-3; 13 bases match TRBD2. Losses at the gene ends were 3 bases for V and 4 bases for J; bases not matched to a gene: 4. The germline CDR1 and CDR2 sequences are SGHDN and FVKESK. The length of the CDR3 is 16 residues. The variable domain in full, completed from reference TRBV14 and TRBJ2-3, reads EAGVTQFPSHSVIEKGQTVTLRCDPISGHDNLYWYRRVMGKEIKFLLHFVKESKQDESGMPNNRFLAERTGGTYSTLKVQPAELEDSGVYFCASSQGTSGTADTQYFGPGTRLTVL.

The V gene is TRBV19, the J gene TRBJ2-7; D is possibly TRBD2 (6 bases). V lost 5 bases and J 3 bases, leaving 14 bases between the germline ends. In germline, CDR1 is LNHDA, CDR2 SQIVND (reference sequence). The CDR3 loop spans 14 amino acids. CDR3 amino acids: CASSLGLADYEQYF. CDR3 in DNA: TGTGCCAGTAGTTTAGGGTTAGCGGACTACGAGCAGTACTTC.

The V and J genes are TRBV6-5 and TRBJ1-5; D ambiguous. The CDR3 has 14 amino acids. Germline loops: CDR1 MNHEY, CDR2 SVGAGI. Trimming removed 6 bases from V and 3 bases from J, with 12 bases in between. The DNA for the CDR3 is TGTGCCAGCAGCCGAGAGGGTATCAATCAGCCCCAGCATTTT. Translated, it gives CASSREGINQPQHF.

This clone has more than one count but fewer than ten. The chain couples TRBV6-5 to TRBJ1-2, with 9 nucleotides matching TRBD1. The germline V gene encodes CDR1 MNHEY and CDR2 SVGAGI. The CDR3 contains 14 residues. The ends lost 4 bases at V and 4 bases at J; junction bases unmatched: 4. CDR3 sequence: CASSWDREGYGYTF. The DNA of the CDR3 is TGTGCCAGCAGTTGGGACAGGGAAGGCTATGGCTACACCTTC.

The count of this clone is one. The V and J genes are TRBV9 and TRBJ1-1; TRBD1 aligns across 7 bases. The length of the CDR3 is 16 residues. With 4 bases clipped from V and 0 bases from J, the junction kept 9 bases outside the gene matches. Germline-derived CDR1 and CDR2 are SGDLS and YYNGEE. CDR3 sequence reads: CASSNGQALMNTEAFF. CDR3 nucleotides: TGTGCCAGCAGCAACGGACAGGCCCTCATGAACACTGAAGCTTTCTTT.

The V call is TRBV6-5, the J call TRBJ1-3; D remains unclear. CDR1 is MNHEY and CDR2 is SVGAGI in the germline V gene. Trimming shortened V by 8 bases and J by 3 bases, and 14 bases separated the two germline ends. The CDR3 has 14 residues. As DNA, the CDR3 is TGTGCCAGCTCTATCGGGGAGGTTGGAAACACCATATATTTT. Encoded protein: CASSIGEVGNTIYF.

The V gene is TRBV7-3, the J gene TRBJ2-1, with 8 bases identical to TRBD2. CDR3 length: 15 residues. The trim removed 0 bases at V and 6 bases at J, leaving 4 bases unmatched. The V gene's germline CDR1 is SGHTA and CDR2 FQGTGA. In nucleotides, the CDR3 is TGTGCCAGCAGCTTAACCCGAAGCGGGAGCAATGAGCAGTTCTTC. Protein product: CASSLTRSGSNEQFF.

The chain carries TRBV18 and TRBJ2-2; D is unresolved. The CDR3 has 15 residues. Between the trimmed V and J ends, which lost 3 bases and 1 base, there was a span of 9 bases. The germline V gene encodes CDR1 KGHSH and CDR2 LQKENI. The CDR3 DNA is TGTGCCAGCTCACCGGCCGTTCTGAACACCGGGGAGCTGTTTTTT. Its protein product is CASSPAVLNTGELFF.

The count of this clone is one. The chain links TRBV28 to TRBJ2-7; D call uncertain. Trimming removed 3 bases from V and 7 bases from J, with 13 bases in between. CDR1 MDHEN and CDR2 SYDVKM come from the germline V gene. The CDR3 runs to 13 residues. CDR3 sequence reads: CASSLPGAGEQYF. The CDR3, as DNA: TGTGCCAGCAGTTTGCCAGGTGCTGGAGAGCAGTACTTC.

This chain joins TRBV7-2 and TRBJ2-7, with no clear D. V lost 1 base and J 6 bases, leaving 7 bases between the germline ends. From germline, CDR1 is SGHTA and CDR2 FQGNSA. The CDR3 is made up of 12 amino acids. The chain's CDR3 is CASSLVSGEQYF. In DNA, the CDR3 is TGTGCCAGCAGCTTAGTTTCCGGCGAGCAGTACTTC.

The table lists this clone with a few counts. The V call is TRBV21-1, the J call TRBJ1-5; the table assigns TRBD1, which was not confirmed against the DNA. TRBV21-1 counts as a pseudogene. The CDR3 covers 18 residues. The CDR3 DNA reads TGTGCCAGCAGCTCCCCTCAGGGGTATAATTATAGCAATCAGCCCCAGCATTTT. It is translated as CASSSPQGYNYSNQPQHF.

As for this clone: A read error may explain this, as a much larger clone is one base away. The rearrangement uses TRBV6-1 and TRBJ2-3, with D unclear. Germline V lookup: CDR1 MNHNS, CDR2 SASEGT. Between the trimmed V and J ends, which lost 6 bases and 0 bases, there was a span of 4 bases. CDR3 length: 12 residues. Written as DNA, the CDR3 is TGTGCCAGCAGCATTAGCACAGATACGCAGTATTTT. Its translation: CASSISTDTQYF.